This T cell receptor beta chain derives from a study of blood T cell repertoires in COVID-19. Study as a whole: COVID-19 samples, acute and convalescent, were from the United States, Italy and Spain. T cells, B-cell-depleted T cells, or PBMCs supplied cDNA or gDNA.

The table lists this clone with a count of one. Clones were sequenced by immunoSEQ multiplex PCR, and TCRdb holds only the in-frame ones, with some missing. The table lists 25,000 to 35,000 clones, about nine tenths of them singletons. This receptor was taken from a human donor in a cohort sampled during active COVID-19. The sequencing sample was made of peripheral blood.

In DNA, the CDR3 is TGTGCCAGCAGTGAGACCCGAGGTTACAATGAGCAGTTCTTC. Translation gives CASSETRGYNEQFF. This sequence joins TRBV2 and TRBJ2-1; the D is unclear. V was shortened by 3 bases and J by 4 bases, with 10 bases between the two germline ends. Germline lookup yields CDR1 SNHLY and CDR2 FYNNEI. The CDR3 runs to 14 residues.